The rows below give T cell receptor beta chains drawn from one sample of a study of blood T cell repertoires in COVID-19. TCRdb's table, derived via immunoSEQ multiplex PCR, lists solely in-frame clones and lacks some. The sample holds nearly 350,000 clones, approximately 87% seen once. The sequenced sample consisted of peripheral blood. The receptors derive from a woman aged 45-65 years with COVID-19, enrolled during active disease. CDR3s include the opening cysteine and the closing phenylalanine or tryptophan. A D gene is named only where the DNA matches it firmly. Clone size is stated in some rows and not others, as once, few, many or a class when expanded.

D	size	V	J	DNA	CDR3
.	.	TRBV10-3	TRBJ2-1	TGTGCCATCAGTGAGGGTGGTGGGAGGGGGACTCCTACCTCCTACAATGAGCAGTTCTTC	CAISEGGGRGTPTSYNEQFF
TRBD1	few	TRBV5-5	TRBJ1-2	TGTGCCAGCAGCTTGGACAGGGGGCACGGATTCTACACCTTC	CASSLDRGHGFYTF
TRBD2	.	TRBV24-1	TRBJ2-3	TGTGCCACCAGTGATGGCGAGGCTAGCGGCATCACAGATACGCAGTATTTT	CATSDGEASGITDTQYF
TRBD1	.	TRBV6-5	TRBJ2-1	TGTGCCAGCAGTTGGGACAGGTCCAATGAGCAGTTCTTC	CASSWDRSNEQFF
.	.	TRBV19	TRBJ1-1	TGTGCCAGTAGTATCTCTATCACGGGGGAAGCTTTCTTT	CASSISITGEAFF
TRBD2	.	TRBV5-1	TRBJ2-3	TGCGCCAGCAGCTTGTACTCATTCAGCGGGAGCAACACAGATACGCAGTATTTT	CASSLYSFSGSNTDTQYF
TRBD2	.	TRBV5-1	TRBJ2-1	TGCGCCAGCAGCGGCACTAGCGGGTCCTCCTACAATGAGCAGTTCTTC	CASSGTSGSSYNEQFF
TRBD2	few	TRBV7-7	TRBJ2-2	TGTGCCAGCAGCTTGAAGACTAGCGGGAACACCGGGGAGCTGTTTTTT	CASSLKTSGNTGELFF
.	.	TRBV3-1/TRBV3-2	TRBJ2-5	TGTGCCAGCAGCCGTGGGACACGGCACCAAGAGACCCAGTACTTC	CASSRGTRHQETQYF
TRBD2	.	TRBV5-4	TRBJ2-5	TGTGCCAGCAGCTCGGGGAGGGACCAAGAGACCCAGTACTTC	CASSSGRDQETQYF